The next 30 T cell receptor beta chains were all read from a single sample in a study of shared clonotypes between healthy human individuals. Method: immunoSEQ multiplex PCR; TCRdb's copy keeps in-frame clones and lacks some. The repertoire has a few million clones, roughly 93% of them found once; the top ten carry 0.39%. The sequencing input was naive CD4+ T cells from PBMCs. Subset specified: CD45RA+ positively selected. The receptors derive from a man younger than 30 in good health. Some clones in this sample may be carry-over from other donors' samples.

The gene calls are TRBV27 and TRBJ2-2; D is uncertain. The CDR3 is made up of 15 amino acids. Deletions cut 2 bases from V and 1 base from J, with 8 bases between. Germline CDR1 is MNHEY and CDR2 is SMNVEV (reference sequence). As DNA, the CDR3 is TGTGCCAGCAGTTTAACGGAGTTGAACACCGGGGAGCTGTTTTTT. As protein: CASSLTELNTGELFF.

This chain uses TRBV12-5 with TRBJ2-1; no firm D call. V was pared by 1 base and J by 0 bases, with 10 bases between. The V gene's germline CDR1 is LGHNT and CDR2 FRNRAP. The CDR3 loop spans 16 amino acids. CDR3 region: CASGLGGVGSYNEQFF. CDR3 nucleotides: TGTGCTAGTGGTTTGGGGGGTGTAGGCTCCTACAATGAGCAGTTCTTC.

This clone was detected once. The gene calls are TRBV21-1 and TRBJ2-6; TRBD1 is the table's D call and was not checked against the DNA. TRBV21-1 corresponds to a pseudogene. This CDR3 is built from 14 residues. Here the CDR3 reads CASRGRTTTNVLTF. The CDR3 coding sequence is TGTGCCAGCAGAGGACGGACAACGACCAACGTCCTGACTTTC.

The gene calls are TRBV28 and TRBJ2-1; perhaps D is TRBD1 or TRBD2 (5 bases each). Germline V lookup: CDR1 MDHEN, CDR2 SYDVKM. Trimming removed 5 bases from V and 9 bases from J, with 26 bases in between. The CDR3 is 17 amino acids. CDR3 sequence reads: CASSPPPWAGARGEQFF. CDR3 DNA sequence: TGTGCCAGCAGTCCACCCCCCTGGGCGGGTGCAAGGGGTGAGCAGTTCTTC.

This chain connects TRBV11-2 to TRBJ2-1; 7 positions match TRBD2. Trimming at V came to 1 base and at J to 2 bases, leaving 5 bases not matched to a gene. Germline V gene data show CDR1 as SGHAT and CDR2 as FQNNGV. The CDR3 loop spans 16 amino acids. CDR3 sequence (DNA): TGTGCCAGCAGCTTAGGTTCTAGCGGACCCTACAATGAGCAGTTCTTC. Translating it yields CASSLGSSGPYNEQFF.

The V gene is TRBV7-9, the J gene TRBJ2-7; possible D gene TRBD2, 7 bases. Germline CDR1 and CDR2: SEHNR and FQNEAQ (reference sequence). Between the trimmed V and J ends, which lost 4 bases and 6 bases, there was a span of 22 bases. The CDR3 is 16 amino acids. Written as DNA, the CDR3 is TGTGCCAGCAGCTCCGGGTCCGGGGGGCAGGCGCGCGAGCAGTACTTC. Translated: CASSSGSGGQAREQYF.

The V call is TRBV30, the J call TRBJ2-5; 12 nucleotides align to TRBD2. Germline loops: CDR1 GTSNPN, CDR2 SVGIG (reference sequence). The trim removed 4 bases at V and 4 bases at J, leaving 10 bases unmatched. The CDR3 spans 16 residues. The CDR3 DNA is TGTGCCTGGACTCGGACTAGCGGGACGCTTCGAGAGACCCAGTACTTC. The encoded protein is CAWTRTSGTLRETQYF.

V is TRBV20-1 and J is TRBJ2-5; D perhaps matches TRBD2 (5 bases). The CDR3 covers 11 residues. Germline V gene lookup returns CDR1 DFQATT and CDR2 SNEGSKA (reference sequence). V dropped 8 bases and J dropped 5 bases, with 12 bases sitting between them. The CDR3 DNA follows: TGCAGTACTCCGTCGGGGGAGACCCAGTACTTC. Translating gives CSTPSGETQYF.

This clone was detected once. The chain carries TRBV10-1 and TRBJ2-1, with D hard to call. Germline values: CDR1 WNHNN, CDR2 SYGVQD (reference sequence). The CDR3 has 13 residues. V was pared by 0 bases and J by 4 bases, with 4 bases between. This CDR3 reads CASSESVYNEQFF. The CDR3 DNA reads TGCGCCAGCAGTGAGTCAGTTTACAATGAGCAGTTCTTC.

V is TRBV18 and J is TRBJ2-1, with TRBD2 matching over 10 bases. Germline values: CDR1 KGHSH, CDR2 LQKENI. CDR3 length: 16 residues. With 8 bases clipped from V and 5 bases from J, the junction kept 12 bases outside the gene matches. The DNA of the CDR3 is TGTGCCAGCAATCACGGGGCTAGCGGGAGTAACAATGAGCAGTTCTTC. Amino acids: CASNHGASGSNNEQFF.

The chain recombines TRBV4-1 with TRBJ2-7; 10 bases line up with TRBD2. With 3 bases clipped from V and 2 bases from J, the junction kept 7 bases outside the gene matches. CDR3 length: 16 amino acids. From germline, CDR1 is MGHRA and CDR2 YSYEKL. CDR3: CASSQGLAGAAYEQYF. For the CDR3, the DNA is TGCGCCAGCAGCCAGGGCCTAGCGGGAGCTGCCTACGAGCAGTACTTC.

Note on this clone: The same CDR3 also results from other DNA sequences found in this sample. The chain has TRBV5-1 and TRBJ2-1; 11 bases align to TRBD2. The ends lost 5 bases at V and 4 bases at J; junction bases unmatched: 5. Germline CDR1 and CDR2: SGHRS and YFSETQ. The CDR3 covers 15 residues. The CDR3 is CASSPGTSGYNEQFF. The DNA of the CDR3 is TGCGCCAGCAGTCCCGGGACTAGCGGATACAATGAGCAGTTCTTC.

This clone was seen a single time. The chain combines TRBV6-1 with TRBJ2-7, with a possible D match to TRBD1 (5 bases). CDR1 and CDR2 from the germline V gene are MNHNS and SASEGT. V lost 7 bases and J lost 4, with 11 bases in between. This CDR3 is built from 12 residues. The CDR3 reads CASKGHGYEQYF. CDR3 in DNA: TGTGCCAGCAAGGGGCATGGGTACGAGCAGTACTTC.

The chain is built from TRBV7-2 and TRBJ1-5; TRBD1 might be the D (5 bases). Germline lookup yields CDR1 SGHTA and CDR2 FQGNSA. The CDR3 length is 15 residues. V shed 4 bases and J shed 0 bases, with 10 bases lying between them. Written as DNA, the CDR3 is TGTGCCAGCAGCTGGGGACCGAATAGCAATCAGCCCCAGCATTTT. Translated: CASSWGPNSNQPQHF.

V and J are TRBV5-1 and TRBJ2-4; 7 bases fit TRBD1. Losses at the gene ends were 4 bases for V and 1 base for J; bases not matched to a gene: 5. Germline V CDR1 and CDR2: SGHRS, YFSETQ. CDR3 size: 15 residues. Here the CDR3 DNA reads TGCGCCAGCAGCCGGGACAGTGGGGCCAAAAACATTCAGTACTTC. Its protein product is CASSRDSGAKNIQYF. Complete variable domain (other parts from reference TRBV5-1 and TRBJ2-4): KAGVTQTPRYLIKTRGQQVTLSCSPISGHRSVSWYQQTPGQGLQFLFEYFSETQRNKGNFPGRFSGRQFSNSRSEMNVSTLELGDSALYLCASSRDSGAKNIQYFGAGTRLSVL.

The table lists this clone with a count of one. V usage is TRBV7-3 and J usage is TRBJ2-3; tentative D call: TRBD2 (6 bases). CDR3 size: 15 residues. The V and J ends lost 1 base and 2 bases respectively, with 10 bases between them. Germline V gives CDR1 SGHTA, CDR2 FQGTGA. The CDR3 DNA reads TGTGCCAGCAGCTTAAGAGGCGGGATCACAGATACGCAGTATTTT. Its protein is CASSLRGGITDTQYF.

The chain couples TRBV28 to TRBJ1-5; the D gene is possibly TRBD1 (6 bases). The CDR3 totals 14 residues. CDR1 and CDR2 from the germline V gene are MDHEN and SYDVKM. The ends were cut back, 3 bases at V and 9 bases at J, with 15 bases in the middle. CDR3 residues: CASSFYTGTGPQHF. The CDR3 DNA reads as TGTGCCAGCAGTTTCTATACAGGGACCGGGCCCCAGCATTTT.

V is TRBV18 and J is TRBJ2-1; D not certain. Germline assignment: CDR1 KGHSH and CDR2 LQKENI. Between the trimmed V and J ends, which lost 1 base and 8 bases, there was a span of 9 bases. The CDR3 sequence is 13 residues long. The CDR3 sequence is CASSPLIAHEQFF. The DNA of the CDR3 is TGTGCCAGCTCACCACTGATAGCCCATGAGCAGTTCTTC.

This clone has a single count. The sample contains more than one DNA sequence encoding this CDR3. CDR3 region: CASSLSSTDTQYF. Here the CDR3 DNA reads TGTGCCAGCAGCTTGTCTAGCACAGATACGCAGTATTTT. V is TRBV7-3 and J is TRBJ2-3, with D unresolved. Trimming took off 3 bases at V and 0 bases at J, with 4 bases between the two ends. The CDR3 is 13 residues long. Germline CDR1 reads SGHTA; CDR2 reads FQGTGA.

The table lists this clone with a count of one. The chain recombines TRBV18 with TRBJ2-3, with 7 bases aligning to TRBD2. Germline assignment: CDR1 KGHSH and CDR2 LQKENI. The CDR3 has 14 residues. Germline trimming cut 2 bases from V and 4 bases from J; bases unmatched to any gene: 3. This chain's CDR3 is CASSPAGVADTQYF. CDR3 DNA sequence: TGTGCCAGCTCACCAGCGGGAGTGGCAGATACGCAGTATTTT.

The gene calls are TRBV5-6 and TRBJ1-5; D is unclear. CDR1 is SGHDT, CDR2 YYEEEE, per germline. The CDR3 is made up of 15 amino acids. Between the trimmed V and J ends, which lost 0 bases and 5 bases, there was a span of 12 bases. The CDR3 here is CASSLGSRIYQPQHF. The DNA for the CDR3 is TGTGCCAGCAGCTTGGGGAGCAGGATATATCAGCCCCAGCATTTT.

The chain joins TRBV19 to TRBJ2-5; 8 nucleotides agree with TRBD2. J gave up 5 bases and V 7 bases, and 9 bases lay outside the gene matches. CDR1 is LNHDA, CDR2 SQIVND, per germline (reference sequence). This CDR3 has 14 residues. This CDR3 reads CASTPGGGAETQYF. The CDR3 nucleotides are TGTGCCAGTACCCCCGGGGGGGGCGCGGAGACCCAGTACTTC.

The chain links TRBV7-9 to TRBJ2-7; 7 positions match TRBD2. Germline V CDR1 and CDR2: SEHNR, FQNEAQ (reference sequence). CDR3 length equals 16 residues. The V gene end was trimmed by 3 bases and the J gene end by 6 bases; junction bases not matched to a gene: 14. The CDR3 spells CASSLWASGASGEQYF. CDR3 nucleotides: TGTGCCAGCAGCTTGTGGGCTAGCGGAGCCTCGGGCGAGCAGTACTTC.

V and J are TRBV7-9 and TRBJ2-5; TRBD1 matches at 8 bases. The CDR3 consists of 16 residues. Germline V gene lookup returns CDR1 SEHNR and CDR2 FQNEAQ (reference sequence). Unmatched junction bases numbered 13, after V lost 5 bases and J lost 5 bases. The CDR3 spells CASSPGTGPRGETQYF. CDR3 coding DNA: TGTGCCAGCAGCCCCGGGACAGGCCCAAGGGGGGAGACCCAGTACTTC.

The V gene is TRBV11-2, the J gene TRBJ1-1; D unresolved. V was pared by 1 base and J by 0 bases, with 9 bases between. Germline V gene lookup returns CDR1 SGHAT and CDR2 FQNNGV. The CDR3 covers 15 residues. This CDR3 is CASSLVGVMNTEAFF. CDR3 in DNA: TGTGCCAGCAGCTTAGTCGGGGTTATGAACACTGAAGCTTTCTTT.

About this clone: The same CDR3 can be traced to other DNA sequences in this sample. V and J are TRBV5-1 and TRBJ2-3; 14 bases are a match to TRBD2. Germline V gives CDR1 SGHRS, CDR2 YFSETQ. With V trimmed by 3 bases and J by 4 bases, 4 bases remained unmatched. The CDR3 has 16 amino acids. The CDR3 nucleotides read TGCGCCAGCAGCTCGGGACTAGCGGGAGTGGCAGATACGCAGTATTTT. Its translation is CASSSGLAGVADTQYF.

Comment on this clone: This sample also contains other DNA sequences that code for the same CDR3. V is TRBV5-4 and J is TRBJ2-7, with 8 bases lining up with TRBD1. Germline CDR1 is SGHNT and CDR2 is YYREEE (reference sequence). CDR3 size: 14 residues. Trimming cost V 4 bases and J 2 bases; bases outside gene matches: 5. CDR3 amino acids: CASSPRQGTYEQYF. CDR3 DNA: TGTGCCAGCAGCCCTCGACAGGGGACCTACGAGCAGTACTTC.

The chain recombines TRBV5-1 with TRBJ1-3; 8 nucleotides match TRBD1. CDR1 and CDR2 (germline): SGHRS, YFSETQ. The CDR3 has 16 amino acids. V was clipped by 0 bases and J by 3 bases; unmatched bases: 5. The CDR3 loop reads CASSLAATGVGNTIYF. CDR3 DNA: TGCGCCAGCAGCTTGGCCGCGACAGGGGTTGGAAACACCATATATTTT.

The gene calls are TRBV11-2 and TRBJ1-2; no clear D gene. The CDR3 is 14 amino acids. Germline V gene sequence: CDR1 SGHAT, CDR2 FQNNGV. Between the trimmed V and J ends, which lost 4 bases and 8 bases, there was a span of 17 bases. CDR3 sequence (DNA): TGTGCCAGCAGCTCCGGACCGTTAGCGGGGGGCTACACCTTC. Its protein is CASSSGPLAGGYTF.

The gene calls are TRBV28 and TRBJ1-2; 9 bases agree with TRBD1. V was pared by 6 bases and J by 8 bases, with 19 bases of the junction left unmatched. Germline loops: CDR1 MDHEN, CDR2 SYDVKM. This CDR3 comprises 17 residues. The CDR3 DNA reads TGTGCCAGCAGCCGCTTGACCGACCGGGACAGGGACGAGGGCTACACCTTC. Its translation: CASSRLTDRDRDEGYTF.